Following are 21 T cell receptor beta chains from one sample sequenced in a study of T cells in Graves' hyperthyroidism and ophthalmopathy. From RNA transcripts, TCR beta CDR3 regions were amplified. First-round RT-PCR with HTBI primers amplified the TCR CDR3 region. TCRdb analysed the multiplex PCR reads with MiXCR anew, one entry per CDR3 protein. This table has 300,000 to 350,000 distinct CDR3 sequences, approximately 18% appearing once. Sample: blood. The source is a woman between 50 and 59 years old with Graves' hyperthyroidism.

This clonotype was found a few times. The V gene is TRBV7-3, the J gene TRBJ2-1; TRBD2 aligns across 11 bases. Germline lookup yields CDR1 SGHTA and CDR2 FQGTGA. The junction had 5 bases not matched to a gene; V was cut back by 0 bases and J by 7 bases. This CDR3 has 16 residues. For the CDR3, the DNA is TGTGCCAGCAGCTTAACTAGCGGGGGGGCTCTGAATGAGCAGTTCTTC. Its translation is CASSLTSGGALNEQFF.

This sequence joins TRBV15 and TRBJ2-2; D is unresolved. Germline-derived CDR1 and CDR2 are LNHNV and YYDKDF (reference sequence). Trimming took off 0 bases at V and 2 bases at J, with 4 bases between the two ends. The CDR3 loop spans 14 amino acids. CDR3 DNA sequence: TGTGCCACCAGCAGAGACCAAAACACCGGGGAGCTGTTTTTT. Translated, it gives CATSRDQNTGELFF.

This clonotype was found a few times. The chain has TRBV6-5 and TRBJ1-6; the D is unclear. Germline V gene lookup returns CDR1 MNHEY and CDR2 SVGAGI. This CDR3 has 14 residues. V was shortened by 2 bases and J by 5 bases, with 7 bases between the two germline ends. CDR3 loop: CASSYGQNNSPLHF. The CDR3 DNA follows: TGTGCCAGCAGTTACGGCCAGAATAATTCACCCCTCCACTTT.

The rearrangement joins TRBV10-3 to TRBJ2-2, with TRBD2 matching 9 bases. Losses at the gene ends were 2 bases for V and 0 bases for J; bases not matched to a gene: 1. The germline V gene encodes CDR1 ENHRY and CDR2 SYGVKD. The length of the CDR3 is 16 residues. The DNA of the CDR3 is TGTGCCATCAGTGAGGGCGGGAGGGCGAACACCGGGGAGCTGTTTTTT. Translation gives CAISEGGRANTGELFF.

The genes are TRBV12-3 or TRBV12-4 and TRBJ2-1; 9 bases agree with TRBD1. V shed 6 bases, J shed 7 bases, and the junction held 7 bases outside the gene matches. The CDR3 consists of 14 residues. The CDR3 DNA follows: TGTGCCAGCAGCAAACAGGGGGCGTTTAATGAGCAGTTCTTC. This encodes CASSKQGAFNEQFF.

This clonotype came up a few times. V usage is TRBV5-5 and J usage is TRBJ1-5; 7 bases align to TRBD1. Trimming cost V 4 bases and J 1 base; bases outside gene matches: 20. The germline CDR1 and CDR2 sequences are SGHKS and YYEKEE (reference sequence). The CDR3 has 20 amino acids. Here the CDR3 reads CASSPILPNTDRESNQPQHF. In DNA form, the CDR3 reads TGTGCCAGCAGCCCAATACTCCCCAATACCGACAGGGAGAGCAATCAGCCCCAGCATTTT.

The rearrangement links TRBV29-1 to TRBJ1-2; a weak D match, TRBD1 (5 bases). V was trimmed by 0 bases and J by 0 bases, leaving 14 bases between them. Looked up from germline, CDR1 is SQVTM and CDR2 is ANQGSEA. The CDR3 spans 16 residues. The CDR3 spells CSVEDLRDGANYGYTF. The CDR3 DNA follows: TGCAGCGTTGAAGATCTTCGGGACGGAGCTAACTATGGCTACACCTTC.

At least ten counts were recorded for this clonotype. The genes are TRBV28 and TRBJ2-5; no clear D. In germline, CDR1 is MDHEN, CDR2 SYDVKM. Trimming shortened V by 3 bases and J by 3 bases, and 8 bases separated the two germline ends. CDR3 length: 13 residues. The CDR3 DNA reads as TGTGCCAGCAGTTTGATCCAGGAAGAGACCCAGTACTTC. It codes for CASSLIQEETQYF.

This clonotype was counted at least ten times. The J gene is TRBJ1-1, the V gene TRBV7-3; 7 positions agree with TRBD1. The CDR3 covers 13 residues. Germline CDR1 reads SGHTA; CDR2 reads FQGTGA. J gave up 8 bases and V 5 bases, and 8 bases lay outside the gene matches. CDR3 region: CASSQDRAREAFF. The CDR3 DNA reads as TGTGCCAGCAGCCAAGACAGGGCAAGGGAAGCTTTCTTT.

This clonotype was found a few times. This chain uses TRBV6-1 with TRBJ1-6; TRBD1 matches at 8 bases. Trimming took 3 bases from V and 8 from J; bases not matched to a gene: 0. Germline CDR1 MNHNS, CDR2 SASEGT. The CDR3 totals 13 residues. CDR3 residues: CASSEGQDSPLHF. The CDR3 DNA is TGTGCCAGCAGTGAGGGACAGGATTCACCCCTCCACTTT.

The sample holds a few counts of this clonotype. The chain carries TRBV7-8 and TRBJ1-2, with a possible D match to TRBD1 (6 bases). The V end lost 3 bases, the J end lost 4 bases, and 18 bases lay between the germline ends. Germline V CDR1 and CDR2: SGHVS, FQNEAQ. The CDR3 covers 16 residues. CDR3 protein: CASSLAGTSSSYGYTF. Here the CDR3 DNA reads TGTGCCAGCAGCTTGGCCGGGACAAGCTCTTCCTATGGCTACACCTTC.

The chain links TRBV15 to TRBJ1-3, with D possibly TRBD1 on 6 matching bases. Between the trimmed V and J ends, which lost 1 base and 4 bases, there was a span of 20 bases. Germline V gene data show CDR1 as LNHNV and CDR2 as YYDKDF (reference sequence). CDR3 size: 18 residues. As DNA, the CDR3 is TGTGCCACCAGCAGAGTGGGGAGGACAGTTTACGACGGAAACACCATATATTTT. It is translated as CATSRVGRTVYDGNTIYF.

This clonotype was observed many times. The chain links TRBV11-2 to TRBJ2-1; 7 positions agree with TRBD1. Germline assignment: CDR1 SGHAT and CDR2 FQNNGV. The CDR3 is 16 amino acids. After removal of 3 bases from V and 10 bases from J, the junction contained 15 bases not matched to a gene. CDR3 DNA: TGTGCCAGCAGCTTCCAGACAGGGTGGGGACAAAAAGAGCAGTTCTTC. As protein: CASSFQTGWGQKEQFF.

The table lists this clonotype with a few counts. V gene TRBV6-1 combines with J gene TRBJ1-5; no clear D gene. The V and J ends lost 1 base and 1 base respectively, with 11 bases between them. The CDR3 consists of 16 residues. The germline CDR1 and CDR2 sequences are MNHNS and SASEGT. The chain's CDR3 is CASSEVDSGSNQPQHF. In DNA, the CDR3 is TGTGCCAGCAGTGAAGTAGACTCGGGGAGCAATCAGCCCCAGCATTTT.

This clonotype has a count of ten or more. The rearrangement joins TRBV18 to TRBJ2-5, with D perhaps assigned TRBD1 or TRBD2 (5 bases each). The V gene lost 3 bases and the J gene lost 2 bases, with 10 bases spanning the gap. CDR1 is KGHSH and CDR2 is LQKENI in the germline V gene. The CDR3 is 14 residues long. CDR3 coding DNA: TGTGCCAGCTCACCCGGGACCGAGCAAGAGACCCAGTACTTC. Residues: CASSPGTEQETQYF.

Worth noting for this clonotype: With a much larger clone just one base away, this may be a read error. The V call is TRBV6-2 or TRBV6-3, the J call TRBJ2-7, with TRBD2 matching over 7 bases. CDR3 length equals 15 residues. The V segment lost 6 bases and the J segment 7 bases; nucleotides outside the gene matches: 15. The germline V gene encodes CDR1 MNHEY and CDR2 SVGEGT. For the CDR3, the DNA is TGTGCCAGCAGCAATGCGGGAGCCCTACTTAGGGAGCAGTACTTC. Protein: CASSNAGALLREQYF.

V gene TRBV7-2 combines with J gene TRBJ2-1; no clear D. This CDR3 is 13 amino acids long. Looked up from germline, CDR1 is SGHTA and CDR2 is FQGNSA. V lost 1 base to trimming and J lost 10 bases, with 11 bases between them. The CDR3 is CASSLGTPLEQFF. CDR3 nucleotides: TGTGCCAGCAGCTTAGGGACCCCCTTGGAGCAGTTCTTC.

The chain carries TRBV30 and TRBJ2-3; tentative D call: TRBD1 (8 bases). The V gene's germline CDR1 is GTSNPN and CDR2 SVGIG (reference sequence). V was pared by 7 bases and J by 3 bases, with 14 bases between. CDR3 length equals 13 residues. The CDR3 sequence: CASTGGETDTQYF. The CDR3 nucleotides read TGTGCCTCAACAGGGGGGGAAACAGATACGCAGTATTTT. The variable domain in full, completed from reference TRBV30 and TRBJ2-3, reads SQTIHQWPATLVQPVGSPLSLECTVEGTSNPNLYWYRQAAGRGLQLLFYSVGIGQISSEVPQNLSASRPQDRQFILSSKKLLLSDSGFYLCASTGGETDTQYFGPGTRLTVL.

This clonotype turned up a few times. CDR3 loop: CASSPLGTGGYTIYF. The DNA of the CDR3 is TGTGCCAGCAGTCCCCTAGGGACAGGGGGATACACCATATATTTT. This chain connects TRBV6-1 to TRBJ1-3, with 11 bases matching TRBD1. Germline V lookup: CDR1 MNHNS, CDR2 SASEGT. The CDR3 totals 15 residues. V shed 5 bases and J 8 bases; nucleotides not matched to a gene: 8.

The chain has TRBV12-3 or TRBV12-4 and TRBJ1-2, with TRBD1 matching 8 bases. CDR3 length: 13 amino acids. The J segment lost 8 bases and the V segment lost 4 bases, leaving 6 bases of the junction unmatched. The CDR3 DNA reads TGTGCCAGCAGTTCGGACAGGGATCGCGGCTACACCTTC. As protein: CASSSDRDRGYTF.

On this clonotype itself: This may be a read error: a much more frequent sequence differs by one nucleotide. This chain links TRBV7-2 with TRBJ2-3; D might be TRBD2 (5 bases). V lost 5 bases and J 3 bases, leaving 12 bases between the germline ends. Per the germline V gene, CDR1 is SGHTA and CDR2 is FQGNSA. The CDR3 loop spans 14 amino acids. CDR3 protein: CASSPFSGTDTQYF. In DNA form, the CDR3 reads TGTGCCAGCAGCCCGTTCTCGGGGACAGATACGCAGTATTTT. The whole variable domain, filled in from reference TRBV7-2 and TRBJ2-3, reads GAGVSQSPSNKVTEKGKDVELRCDPISGHTALYWYRQSLGQGLEFLIYFQGNSAPDKSGLPSDRFSAERTGGSVSTLTIQRTQQEDSAVYLCASSPFSGTDTQYFGPGTRLTVL.